These T cell receptor beta chains were read from a single sample in a study of response to subunit inactivated influenza vaccine. MiXCR, applied by TCRdb to the RT-PCR reads, yields one record per CDR3 protein. The profile shows about 480,000 distinct CDR3 sequences, roughly 25% of them singletons. Here the sequenced sample was CD4+ T cells sorted from PBMCs, taken more than 4 days after vaccination. The receptors here all came from a man over 45 who received an inactivated influenza vaccine. Each CDR3 is given with its conserved first and last residue. Fields, in order: J gene, V gene, D gene, clone size, CDR3 protein, CDR3 DNA. D genes are given only for firm matches. Size is omitted from some rows. Given values are once, few, many or a class for expanded clones.

>TRBJ2-7|TRBV30|TRBD1|few
CAWSITGDEQYF
TGTGCCTGGAGTATTACAGGGGATGAGCAGTACTTC
>TRBJ2-3|TRBV7-9|NA|NA
CASSLVEGTTDTQYF
TGTGCCAGCAGCTTAGTGGAGGGAACCACAGATACGCAGTATTTT
>TRBJ2-7|TRBV5-1|TRBD2|NA
CASSGITGGRYEQYF
TGCGCCAGCAGCGGGATAACGGGGGGGCGATACGAGCAGTACTTC
>TRBJ1-6|TRBV30|NA|few
CAWGPDSPLHF
TGTGCCTGGGGGCCCGATTCACCCCTCCACTTT
>TRBJ2-7|TRBV20-1|TRBD1|few
CSARPHSGTGRYEQYF
TGCAGTGCTAGACCTCACTCGGGGACAGGGAGGTACGAGCAGTACTTC
>TRBJ2-3|TRBV20-1|TRBD2|NA
CSASVSGRATDTQYF
TGCAGTGCTAGCGTTAGCGGGAGGGCCACAGATACGCAGTATTTT
>TRBJ2-2|TRBV3-1|NA|NA
CASSHRGRTGELFF
TGTGCCAGCAGCCACCGGGGGAGAACCGGGGAGCTGTTTTTT
>TRBJ2-7|TRBV28|NA|few
CASSLWRSNYEQYF
TGTGCCAGCAGTTTATGGCGAAGTAACTACGAGCAGTACTTC
>TRBJ1-5|TRBV24-1|NA|NA
CATSDSGRQPQHF
TGTGCCACCAGTGATTCCGGACGTCAGCCCCAGCATTTT
>TRBJ2-1|TRBV29-1|NA|few
CSVEGGRTGYNEQFF
TGCAGCGTTGAAGGGGGCAGGACTGGATACAATGAGCAGTTCTTC
>TRBJ2-3|TRBV30|TRBD1|NA
CAWTGGSGDTQYF
TGTGCCTGGACAGGGGGCAGTGGGGATACGCAGTATTTT
>TRBJ2-7|TRBV2|NA|few
CASSDPRWGSYEQYF
TGTGCCAGCAGTGACCCCCGGTGGGGCTCCTACGAGCAGTACTTC
>TRBJ2-2|TRBV4-2|NA|NA
CASSQVTGVGELFF
TGTGCCAGCAGCCAAGTTACGGGTGTCGGGGAGCTGTTTTTT
>TRBJ2-7|TRBV4-3|TRBD2|NA
CASSQGLLNGLERLSYEQYF
TGCGCCAGCAGCCAAGGCTTGTTGAACGGACTAGAGCGCCTCTCCTACGAGCAGTACTTC
>TRBJ1-1|TRBV12-3/TRBV12-4|NA|NA
CASSLHRALADHTEAFF
TGTGCCAGCAGTCTTCACCGGGCCCTCGCTGACCACACTGAAGCTTTCTTT
>TRBJ2-5|TRBV11-2|TRBD1|NA
CASNPGQQETQYF
TGTGCCAGCAACCCGGGACAGCAAGAGACCCAGTACTTC
>TRBJ2-3|TRBV6-5|TRBD1|NA
CASSYRGRITDTQYF
TGTGCCAGCAGTTACAGGGGGCGAATCACAGATACGCAGTATTTT
>TRBJ1-2|TRBV5-1|NA|NA
CASSRDVLNYGYTF
TGCGCCAGCAGCCGGGACGTCCTTAACTATGGCTACACCTTC
>TRBJ2-5|TRBV5-4|NA|NA
CASSKDRKYQETQYF
TGTGCCAGCAGCAAGGACAGAAAGTACCAAGAGACCCAGTACTTC
>TRBJ2-7|TRBV20-1|NA|few
CSASGVSAVYEQYF
TGCAGTGCTAGTGGTGTCTCGGCCGTATACGAGCAGTACTTC
>TRBJ1-2|TRBV10-3|TRBD1|NA
CAIRAGGQLDGYTF
TGTGCCATCAGGGCCGGGGGACAGCTTGATGGCTACACCTTC
>TRBJ2-2|TRBV4-3|TRBD2|NA
CASSQDLGGGAGGELFF
TGCGCCAGCAGCCAAGATCTCGGCGGGGGGGCCGGCGGGGAGCTGTTTTTT
>TRBJ2-3|TRBV12-3/TRBV12-4|TRBD2|NA
CASRTGTSVTDTQYF
TGTGCCAGCAGAACCGGGACTAGCGTAACGGATACGCAGTATTTT
>TRBJ1-2|TRBV7-2|NA|NA
CASSLADGGYTF
TGTGCCAGCAGCTTAGCGGATGGCGGCTACACCTTC
>TRBJ2-3|TRBV11-2|NA|NA
CASSLVWGTRTDTQYF
TGTGCCAGCAGCTTAGTATGGGGGACCCGCACAGATACGCAGTATTTT
>TRBJ2-3|TRBV28|TRBD2|many
CASSSRGLAGGEDTQYF
TGTGCCAGCAGTTCAAGAGGACTAGCGGGAGGTGAAGATACGCAGTATTTT
>TRBJ2-6|TRBV20-1|NA|few
CSAEGLSGANVLTF
TGCAGTGCCGAAGGGCTCTCTGGGGCCAACGTCCTGACTTTC
>TRBJ2-3|TRBV6-2/TRBV6-3|TRBD2|few
CASSYSKRTSGTDTQYF
TGTGCCAGCAGTTACTCGAAACGGACTAGCGGCACAGATACGCAGTATTTT
>TRBJ2-5|TRBV7-2|NA|many
CASSGGPVKETQYF
TGTGCCAGCAGCGGGGGCCCGGTTAAAGAGACCCAGTACTTC
>TRBJ2-7|TRBV6-5|NA|few
CASSWRASSSYEQYF
TGTGCCAGCAGTTGGCGGGCTTCAAGCTCCTACGAGCAGTACTTC
>TRBJ2-7|TRBV5-1|TRBD2|NA
CASSPGLALYEQYF
TGCGCCAGCAGCCCCGGACTAGCGTTGTACGAGCAGTACTTC
>TRBJ2-3|TRBV30|NA|few
CAWSVQQELQYF
TGTGCCTGGAGTGTCCAACAGGAGCTTCAGTATTTT
>TRBJ2-1|TRBV20-1|TRBD2|NA
CSATSLAGALHNEQFF
TGCAGTGCTACTAGTTTAGCGGGAGCTCTGCACAATGAGCAGTTCTTC
>TRBJ2-5|TRBV14|NA|few
CASSQGGARLGETQYF
TGTGCCAGCAGCCAAGGGGGGGCCCGGCTAGGAGAGACCCAGTACTTC
>TRBJ2-1|TRBV27|TRBD2|NA
CASGLAGVLEQFF
TGTGCCAGCGGACTAGCGGGAGTGCTCGAGCAGTTCTTC
>TRBJ2-2|TRBV7-2|NA|NA
CASSLNGAWVAGELFF
TGTGCCAGCAGCTTAAACGGTGCTTGGGTGGCCGGGGAGCTGTTTTTT
>TRBJ1-1|TRBV9|NA|few
CASSVGGENTEAFF
TGTGCCAGCAGCGTAGGGGGAGAAAACACTGAAGCTTTCTTT
>TRBJ2-1|TRBV5-5|TRBD1|few
CASRGWGQSYNEQFF
TGTGCCAGCAGGGGTTGGGGACAGAGTTACAATGAGCAGTTCTTC
>TRBJ2-3|TRBV20-1|TRBD2|few
CSARGATSGRTDPQYF
TGCAGTGCTAGAGGGGCGACTAGCGGACGCACAGATCCGCAGTATTTT
>TRBJ2-2|TRBV3-1|NA|NA
CASSPGTWNTGELFF
TGTGCCAGCAGCCCCGGGACTTGGAACACCGGGGAGCTGTTTTTT
>TRBJ2-1|TRBV11-2|NA|NA
CASSLVWTTSMNEQFF
TGTGCCAGCAGCTTAGTGTGGACTACCTCTATGAATGAGCAGTTCTTC
>TRBJ2-1|TRBV3-1|NA|few
CASSQVGGTEQFF
TGTGCCAGCAGCCAAGTAGGCGGGACCGAGCAGTTCTTC
>TRBJ1-2|TRBV29-1|TRBD1|NA
CSVGRGDYGYTF
TGCAGCGTTGGCAGGGGGGACTATGGCTACACCTTC
>TRBJ2-1|TRBV12-3/TRBV12-4|NA|NA
CACSFPFGLREKPYNEQFF
TGTGCCTGCAGTTTCCCTTTCGGATTACGGGAGAAGCCTTACAATGAGCAGTTCTTC
>TRBJ2-5|TRBV6-6|TRBD2|few
CASQGLAGETQYF
TGTGCCAGCCAGGGACTAGCGGGGGAGACCCAGTACTTC
>TRBJ2-3|TRBV20-1|TRBD2|NA
CSARDLRLAGPSDF
TGCAGTGCTAGAGATCTGAGACTAGCGGGCCCTTCAGATTTT
>TRBJ1-1|TRBV20-1|NA|few
CSARRRMNTEAFF
TGCAGTGCTAGAAGGCGCATGAACACTGAAGCTTTCTTT